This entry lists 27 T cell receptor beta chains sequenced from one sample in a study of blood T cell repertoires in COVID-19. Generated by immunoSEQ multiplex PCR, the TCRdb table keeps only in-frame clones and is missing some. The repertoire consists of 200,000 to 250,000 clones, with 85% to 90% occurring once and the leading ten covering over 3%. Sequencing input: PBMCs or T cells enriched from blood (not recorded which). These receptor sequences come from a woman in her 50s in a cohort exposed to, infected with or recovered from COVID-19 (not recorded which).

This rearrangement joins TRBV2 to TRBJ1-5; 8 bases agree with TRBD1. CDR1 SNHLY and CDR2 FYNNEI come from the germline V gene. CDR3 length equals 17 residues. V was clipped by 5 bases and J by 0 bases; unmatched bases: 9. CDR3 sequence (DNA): TGTGCCAGCAGTTCCGGGACAGGCGCCTATAGCAATCAGCCCCAGCATTTT. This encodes CASSSGTGAYSNQPQHF.

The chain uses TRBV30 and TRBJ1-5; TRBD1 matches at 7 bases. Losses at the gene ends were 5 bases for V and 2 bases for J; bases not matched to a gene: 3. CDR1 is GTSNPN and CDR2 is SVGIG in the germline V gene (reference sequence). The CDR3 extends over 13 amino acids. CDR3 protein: CAWDTGGNQPQHF. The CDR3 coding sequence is TGTGCCTGGGACACAGGGGGCAATCAGCCCCAGCATTTT.

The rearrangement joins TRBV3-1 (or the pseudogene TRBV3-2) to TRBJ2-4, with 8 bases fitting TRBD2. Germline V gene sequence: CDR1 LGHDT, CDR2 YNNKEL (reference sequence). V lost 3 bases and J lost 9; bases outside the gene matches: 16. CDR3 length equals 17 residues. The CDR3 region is CASSQGPRGGSLGIQYF. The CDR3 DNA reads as TGTGCCAGCAGCCAGGGCCCCCGGGGGGGGTCTTTGGGCATTCAGTACTTC.

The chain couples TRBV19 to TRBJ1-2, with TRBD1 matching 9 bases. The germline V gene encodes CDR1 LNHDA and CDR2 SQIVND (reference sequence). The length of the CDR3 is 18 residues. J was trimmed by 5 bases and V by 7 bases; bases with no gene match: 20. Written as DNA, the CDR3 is TGTGCCAGTACCCCAGCCCGGGACAGGGTTGGATGGAGATATGGCTACACCTTC. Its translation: CASTPARDRVGWRYGYTF.

CDR3 DNA sequence: TGTGCCAGCAGCTTAGTCCCCCCACAGAGCTCTTACTACAATGAGCAGTTCTTC. Protein: CASSLVPPQSSYYNEQFF. The rearrangement joins TRBV7-3 to TRBJ2-1; D gene unclear. Germline values: CDR1 SGHTA, CDR2 FQGTGA. This CDR3 is 18 amino acids long. Trimming stripped 2 bases from V and 3 bases from J, with 20 bases between. Drawing the rest from reference TRBV7-3 and TRBJ2-1, the complete variable domain is GAGVSQTPSNKVTEKGKYVELRCDPISGHTALYWYRQSLGQGPEFLIYFQGTGAADDSGLPNDRFFAVRPEGSVSTLKIQRTERGDSAVYLCASSLVPPQSSYYNEQFFGPGTRLTVL.

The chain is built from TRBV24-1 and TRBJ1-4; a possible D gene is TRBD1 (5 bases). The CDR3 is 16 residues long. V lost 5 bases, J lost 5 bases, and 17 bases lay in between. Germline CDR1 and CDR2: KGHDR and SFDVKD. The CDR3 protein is CATSARPGHWNEKLFF. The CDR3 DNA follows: TGTGCCACCAGTGCCCGCCCCGGACATTGGAATGAAAAACTGTTTTTT.

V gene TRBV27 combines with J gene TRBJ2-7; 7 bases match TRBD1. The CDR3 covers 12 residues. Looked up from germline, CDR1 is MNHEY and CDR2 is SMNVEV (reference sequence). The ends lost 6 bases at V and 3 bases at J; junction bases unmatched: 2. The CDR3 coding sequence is TGTGCCAGCAGGGCAGGGGGCTACGAGCAGTACTTC. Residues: CASRAGGYEQYF.

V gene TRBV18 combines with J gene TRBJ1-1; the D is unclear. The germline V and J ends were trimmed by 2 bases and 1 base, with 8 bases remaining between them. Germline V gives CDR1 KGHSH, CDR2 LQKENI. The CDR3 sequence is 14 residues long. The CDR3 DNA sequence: TGTGCCAGCTCACCAACCCCGGGGAACACTGAAGCTTTCTTT. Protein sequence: CASSPTPGNTEAFF.

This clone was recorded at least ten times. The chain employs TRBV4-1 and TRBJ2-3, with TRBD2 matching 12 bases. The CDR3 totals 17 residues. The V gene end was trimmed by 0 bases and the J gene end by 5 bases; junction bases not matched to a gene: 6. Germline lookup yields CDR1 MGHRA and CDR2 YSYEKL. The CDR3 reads CASSQDELAGGLDTQYF. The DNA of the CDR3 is TGCGCCAGCAGCCAAGATGAGCTAGCGGGGGGGCTAGATACGCAGTATTTT.

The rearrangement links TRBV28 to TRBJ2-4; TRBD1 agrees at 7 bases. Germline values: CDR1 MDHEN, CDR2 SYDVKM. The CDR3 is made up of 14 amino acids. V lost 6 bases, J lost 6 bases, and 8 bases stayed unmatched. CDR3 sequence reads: CASRVPGTVNIQYF. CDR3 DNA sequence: TGTGCCAGCAGGGTTCCCGGGACAGTAAACATTCAGTACTTC.

The CDR3 spells CASSYPPPGELFF. The CDR3 nucleotides read TGTGCCAGCAGTTACCCCCCTCCCGGGGAGCTGTTTTTT. The chain has TRBV6-2 or TRBV6-3 and TRBJ2-2, with unresolved D. V gave up 2 bases and J gave up 6 bases, with 7 bases separating them. Germline V CDR1 and CDR2: MNHEY, SVGEGT. The CDR3 totals 13 residues.

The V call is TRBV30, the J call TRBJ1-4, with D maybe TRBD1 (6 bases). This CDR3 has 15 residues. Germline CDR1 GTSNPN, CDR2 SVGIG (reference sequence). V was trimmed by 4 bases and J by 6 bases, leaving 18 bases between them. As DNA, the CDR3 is TGTGCCTGGACAGCGGGACACCTTATGTATGAAAAACTGTTTTTT. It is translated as CAWTAGHLMYEKLFF.

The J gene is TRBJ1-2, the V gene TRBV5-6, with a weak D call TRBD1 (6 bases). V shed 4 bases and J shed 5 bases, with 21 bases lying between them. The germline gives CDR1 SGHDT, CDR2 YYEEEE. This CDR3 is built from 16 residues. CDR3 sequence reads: CASSAVGRTQGYGYTF. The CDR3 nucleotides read TGTGCCAGCAGCGCGGTCGGGCGGACTCAGGGGTATGGCTACACCTTC.

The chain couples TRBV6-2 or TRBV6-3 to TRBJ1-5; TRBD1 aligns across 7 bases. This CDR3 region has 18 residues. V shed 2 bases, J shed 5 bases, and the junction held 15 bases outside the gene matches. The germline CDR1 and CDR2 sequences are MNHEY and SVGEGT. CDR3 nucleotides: TGTGCCAGCAGTTACGGGCCAGGGGGGTTTAGGTGGTATCAGCCCCAGCATTTT. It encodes CASSYGPGGFRWYQPQHF.

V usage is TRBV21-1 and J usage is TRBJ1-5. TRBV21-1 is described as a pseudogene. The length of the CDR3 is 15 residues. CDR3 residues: CASSKYRGGNQPQHF. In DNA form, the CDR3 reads TGTGCCAGCAGCAAATATCGGGGTGGCAATCAGCCCCAGCATTTT.

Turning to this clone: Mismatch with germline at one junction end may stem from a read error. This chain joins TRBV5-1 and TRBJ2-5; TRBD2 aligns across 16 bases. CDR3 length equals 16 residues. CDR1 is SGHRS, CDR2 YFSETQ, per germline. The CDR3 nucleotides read TGCGCCAGCAGCTTGGGGACCGGGACTAGCGGGGGGGAGATGAACTTC. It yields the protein CASSLGTGTSGGEMNF. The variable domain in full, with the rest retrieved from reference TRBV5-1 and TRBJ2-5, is KAGVTQTPRYLIKTRGQQVTLSCSPISGHRSVSWYQQTPGQGLQFLFEYFSETQRNKGNFPGRFSGRQFSNSRSEMNVSTLELGDSALYLCASSLGTGTSGGEMNFGPGTRLLVL.

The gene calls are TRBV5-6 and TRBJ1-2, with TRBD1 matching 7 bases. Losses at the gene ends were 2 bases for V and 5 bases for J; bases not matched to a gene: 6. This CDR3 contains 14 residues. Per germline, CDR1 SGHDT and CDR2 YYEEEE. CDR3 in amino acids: CASSFRDSLYGYTF. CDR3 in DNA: TGTGCCAGCAGCTTTAGGGACAGCCTATATGGCTACACCTTC.

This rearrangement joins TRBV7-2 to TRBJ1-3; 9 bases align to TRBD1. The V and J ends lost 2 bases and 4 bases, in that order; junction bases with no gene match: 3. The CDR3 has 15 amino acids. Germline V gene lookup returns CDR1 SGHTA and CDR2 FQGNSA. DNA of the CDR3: TGTGCCAGCAGCTTATCCGGGACAGGGGGAAACACCATATATTTT. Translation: CASSLSGTGGNTIYF.

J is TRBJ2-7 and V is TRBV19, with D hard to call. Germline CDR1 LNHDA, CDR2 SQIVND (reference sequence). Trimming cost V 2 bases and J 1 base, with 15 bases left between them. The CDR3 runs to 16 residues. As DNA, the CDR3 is TGTGCCAGTAGTATATCCGGTCTGAACCCTTCCTACGAGCAGTACTTC. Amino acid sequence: CASSISGLNPSYEQYF.

The CDR3 DNA reads TGTGCCATCAGTGAGTCAGGAGGGCGAGGCTACACCTTC. It codes for CAISESGGRGYTF. The rearrangement links TRBV10-3 to TRBJ1-2, with unresolved D. The CDR3 has 13 residues. In germline, CDR1 is ENHRY, CDR2 SYGVKD. V lost 0 bases to trimming and J lost 8 bases, with 10 bases between them.

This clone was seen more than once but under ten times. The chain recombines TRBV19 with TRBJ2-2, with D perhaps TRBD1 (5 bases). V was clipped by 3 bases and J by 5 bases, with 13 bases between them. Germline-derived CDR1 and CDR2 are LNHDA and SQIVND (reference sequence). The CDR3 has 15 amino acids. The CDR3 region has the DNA TGTGCCAGTAGTATTGGCGGACACAGGACCGGGGAGCTGTTTTTT. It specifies CASSIGGHRTGELFF.

This CDR3 reads CASSLVGQIQETQYF. The CDR3 DNA reads TGTGCCAGCAGCTTAGTGGGGCAGATCCAAGAGACCCAGTACTTC. The V gene is TRBV7-2, the J gene TRBJ2-5; D might be TRBD1 (5 bases). The germline gives CDR1 SGHTA, CDR2 FQGNSA. Trimming removed 1 base from V and 1 base from J, with 10 bases in between. The CDR3 consists of 15 residues.

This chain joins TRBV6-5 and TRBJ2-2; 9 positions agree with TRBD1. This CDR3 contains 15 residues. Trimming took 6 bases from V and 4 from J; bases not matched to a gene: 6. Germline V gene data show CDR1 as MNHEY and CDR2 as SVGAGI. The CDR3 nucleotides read TGTGCCAGCAGGACTCGACAGGGGGGCACCGGGGAGCTGTTTTTT. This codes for CASRTRQGGTGELFF.

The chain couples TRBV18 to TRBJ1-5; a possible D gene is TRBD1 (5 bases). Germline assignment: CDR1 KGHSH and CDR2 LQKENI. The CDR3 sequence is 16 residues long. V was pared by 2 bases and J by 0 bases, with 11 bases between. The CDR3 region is CASSPGAPTSNQPQHF. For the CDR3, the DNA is TGTGCCAGCTCACCAGGGGCCCCAACTAGCAATCAGCCCCAGCATTTT.

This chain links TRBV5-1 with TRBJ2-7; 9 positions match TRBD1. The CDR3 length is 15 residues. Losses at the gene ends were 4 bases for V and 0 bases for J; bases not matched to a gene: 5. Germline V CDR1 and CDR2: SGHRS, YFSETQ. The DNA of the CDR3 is TGCGCCAGCAGCCAAGGGACAGGGTACTCCTACGAGCAGTACTTC. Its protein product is CASSQGTGYSYEQYF.

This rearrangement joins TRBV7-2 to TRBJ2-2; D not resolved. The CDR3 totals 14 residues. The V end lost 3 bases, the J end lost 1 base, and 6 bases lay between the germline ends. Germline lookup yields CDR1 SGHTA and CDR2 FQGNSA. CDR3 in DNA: TGTGCCAGCAGCTTGAGACTGAACACCGGGGAGCTGTTTTTT. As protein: CASSLRLNTGELFF.

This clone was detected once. Here the CDR3 reads CASSGRGASGANVLTF. The CDR3, as DNA: TGTGCCAGTAGTGGCCGGGGGGCCTCTGGGGCCAACGTCCTGACTTTC. The chain recombines TRBV19 with TRBJ2-6, with D possibly being TRBD2 (7 bases). Deletions cut 5 bases from V and 0 bases from J, with 11 bases between. This CDR3 spans 16 amino acids. Germline V gives CDR1 LNHDA, CDR2 SQIVND (reference sequence).